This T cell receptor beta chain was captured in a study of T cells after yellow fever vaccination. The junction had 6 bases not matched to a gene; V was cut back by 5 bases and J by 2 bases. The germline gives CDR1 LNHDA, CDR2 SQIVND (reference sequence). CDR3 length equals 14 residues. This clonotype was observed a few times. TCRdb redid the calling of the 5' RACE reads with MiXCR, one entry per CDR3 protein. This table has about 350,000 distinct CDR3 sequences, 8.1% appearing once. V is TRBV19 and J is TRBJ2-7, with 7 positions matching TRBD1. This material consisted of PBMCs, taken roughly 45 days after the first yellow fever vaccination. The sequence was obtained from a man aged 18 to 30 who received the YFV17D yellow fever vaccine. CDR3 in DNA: TGTGCCAGTAGTCAGACAGGGAGTACCTACGAGCAGTACTTC. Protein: CASSQTGSTYEQYF.